This TCR beta chain stems from a study of shared clonotypes between healthy human individuals. The method was immunoSEQ multiplex PCR; TCRdb's version includes in-frame clones alone and lacks a portion of them. There are over a million clones in the sample; around 98.5% occur only once, and around 0.33% lies in the top ten. V dropped 2 bases and J dropped 8; count of bases not matched to a gene: 19. The V gene's germline CDR1 is SGDLS and CDR2 YYNGEE. The CDR3 covers 18 residues. The V gene is TRBV9, the J gene TRBJ2-3; 8 bases align to TRBD2. The source of this sequence is a man aged 25-45 years in good health. The material sequenced was naive CD4+ T cells sorted from blood. Subset given: CD45RA+ positively selected. The CDR3 DNA reads TGTGCCAGCAGCGTGGGCCCAACTAGCGGCCCCGGAGGGGGTACGCAGTATTTT. Translation: CASSVGPTSGPGGGTQYF.